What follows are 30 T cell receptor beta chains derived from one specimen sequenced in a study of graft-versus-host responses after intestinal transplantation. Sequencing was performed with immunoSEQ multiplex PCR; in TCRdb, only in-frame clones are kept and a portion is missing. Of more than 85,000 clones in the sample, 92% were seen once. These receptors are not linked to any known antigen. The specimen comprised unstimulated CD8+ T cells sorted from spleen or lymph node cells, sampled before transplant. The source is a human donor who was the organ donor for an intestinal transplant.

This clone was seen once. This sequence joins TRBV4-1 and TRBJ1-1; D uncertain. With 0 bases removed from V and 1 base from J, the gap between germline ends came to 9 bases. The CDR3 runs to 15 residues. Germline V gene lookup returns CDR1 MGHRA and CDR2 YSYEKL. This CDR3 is CASSQEYYANTEAFF. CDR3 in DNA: TGCGCCAGCAGCCAAGAATACTACGCGAACACTGAAGCTTTCTTT.

CDR3 sequence: CASSPGTGDYEQYF. Here the CDR3 DNA reads TGTGCCAGCAGCCCCGGGACAGGGGACTACGAGCAGTACTTC. The chain links TRBV9 to TRBJ2-7, with TRBD1 identical over 10 bases. The CDR3 runs to 14 residues. Germline trimming cut 4 bases from V and 3 bases from J; bases unmatched to any gene: 4. Germline CDR1 SGDLS, CDR2 YYNGEE. Drawing the rest from reference TRBV9 and TRBJ2-7, the complete variable domain is DSGVTQTPKHLITATGQRVTLRCSPRSGDLSVYWYQQSLDQGLQFLIQYYNGEERAKGNILERFSAQQFPDLHSELNLSSLELGDSALYFCASSPGTGDYEQYFGPGTRLTVT.

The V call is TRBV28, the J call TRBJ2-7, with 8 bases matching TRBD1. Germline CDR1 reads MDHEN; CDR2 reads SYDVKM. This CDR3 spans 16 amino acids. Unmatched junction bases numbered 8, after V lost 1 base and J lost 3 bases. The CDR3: CASSLLDGTGSYEQYF. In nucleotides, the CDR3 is TGTGCCAGCAGTTTATTGGATGGGACAGGTAGCTACGAGCAGTACTTC.

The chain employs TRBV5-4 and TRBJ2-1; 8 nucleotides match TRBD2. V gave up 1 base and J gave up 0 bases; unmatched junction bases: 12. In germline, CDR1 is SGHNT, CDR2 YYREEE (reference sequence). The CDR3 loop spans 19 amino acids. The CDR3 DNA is TGTGCCAGCAGCTTGCTATCAGCGGGGGCCTCGAGCTCCTACAATGAGCAGTTCTTC. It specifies CASSLLSAGASSSYNEQFF.

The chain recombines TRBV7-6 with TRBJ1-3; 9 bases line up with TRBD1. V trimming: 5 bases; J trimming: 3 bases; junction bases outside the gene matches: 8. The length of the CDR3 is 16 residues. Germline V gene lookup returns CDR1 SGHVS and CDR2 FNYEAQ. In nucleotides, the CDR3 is TGTGCCAGCAGCCCTTCGACAGGGGGTTATGGAAACACCATATATTTT. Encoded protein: CASSPSTGGYGNTIYF.

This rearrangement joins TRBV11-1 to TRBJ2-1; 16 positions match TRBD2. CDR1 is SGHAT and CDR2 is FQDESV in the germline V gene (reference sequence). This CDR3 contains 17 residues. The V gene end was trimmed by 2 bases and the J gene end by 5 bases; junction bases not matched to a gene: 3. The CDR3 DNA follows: TGTGCCAGCAGCTTATCGGGACTAGCGGGAGGGAACAATGAGCAGTTCTTC. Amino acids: CASSLSGLAGGNNEQFF.

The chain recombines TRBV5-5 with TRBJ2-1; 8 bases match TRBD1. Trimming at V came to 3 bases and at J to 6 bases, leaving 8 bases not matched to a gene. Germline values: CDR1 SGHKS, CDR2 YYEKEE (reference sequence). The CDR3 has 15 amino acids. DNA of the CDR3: TGTGCCAGCAGCTGGACAGGGTGGAGGGGCAATGAGCAGTTCTTC. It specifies CASSWTGWRGNEQFF.

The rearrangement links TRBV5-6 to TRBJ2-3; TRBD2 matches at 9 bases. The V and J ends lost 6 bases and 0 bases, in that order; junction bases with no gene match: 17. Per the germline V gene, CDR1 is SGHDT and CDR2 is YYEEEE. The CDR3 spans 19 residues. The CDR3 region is CASNDGVAGDSSSTDTQYF. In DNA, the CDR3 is TGTGCCAGCAACGACGGGGTAGCGGGAGATTCTTCTAGCACAGATACGCAGTATTTT.

CDR3 coding DNA: TGTGCCAGCAGCTTGGGGCTAGGCGGGGGGGGTTACAATGAGCAGTTCTTC. It translates to CASSLGLGGGGYNEQFF. The gene calls are TRBV5-4 and TRBJ2-1; 9 nucleotides align to TRBD2. The CDR3 has 17 residues. CDR1 and CDR2 from the germline V gene are SGHNT and YYREEE (reference sequence). After removal of 0 bases from V and 4 bases from J, the junction contained 8 bases not matched to a gene.

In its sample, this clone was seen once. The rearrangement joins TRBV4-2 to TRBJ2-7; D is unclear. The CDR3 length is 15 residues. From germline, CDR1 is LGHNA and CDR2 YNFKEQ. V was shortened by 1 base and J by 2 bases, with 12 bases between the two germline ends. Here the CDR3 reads CASSQVAVAPYEQYF. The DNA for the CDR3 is TGTGCCAGCAGCCAAGTAGCAGTAGCCCCCTACGAGCAGTACTTC.

CDR3 in amino acids: CASSLWTSGRVSYEQYF. The CDR3 bases are TGTGCCAGCAGTTTATGGACTAGCGGGAGGGTATCCTACGAGCAGTACTTC. V usage is TRBV27 and J usage is TRBJ2-7; 15 nucleotides agree with TRBD2. The CDR3 runs to 17 residues. The V segment lost 1 base and the J segment 1 base; nucleotides outside the gene matches: 2. CDR1 and CDR2 from the germline V gene are MNHEY and SMNVEV (reference sequence).

Written as DNA, the CDR3 is TGTGCCAGCAGTGAATGGGGGGAGAATAATTCACCCCTCCACTTT. It is translated as CASSEWGENNSPLHF. This chain uses TRBV25-1 with TRBJ1-6; D perhaps matches TRBD1 (5 bases). Germline V gene data show CDR1 as MGHDK and CDR2 as SYGVNS. Trimming shortened V by 1 base and J by 5 bases, and 9 bases separated the two germline ends. CDR3 length: 15 amino acids.

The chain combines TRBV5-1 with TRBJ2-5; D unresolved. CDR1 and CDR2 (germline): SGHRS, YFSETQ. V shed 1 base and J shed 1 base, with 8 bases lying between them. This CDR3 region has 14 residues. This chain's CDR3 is CASSLTAAQETQYF. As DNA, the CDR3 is TGCGCCAGCAGCTTGACAGCTGCCCAAGAGACCCAGTACTTC.

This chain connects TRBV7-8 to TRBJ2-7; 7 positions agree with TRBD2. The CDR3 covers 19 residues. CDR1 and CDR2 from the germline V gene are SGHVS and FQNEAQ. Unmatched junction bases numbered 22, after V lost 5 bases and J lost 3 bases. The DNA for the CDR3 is TGTGCCAGCAGCACACATACGGGACCTGAGACTAGCAGATACTACGAGCAGTACTTC. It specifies CASSTHTGPETSRYYEQYF.

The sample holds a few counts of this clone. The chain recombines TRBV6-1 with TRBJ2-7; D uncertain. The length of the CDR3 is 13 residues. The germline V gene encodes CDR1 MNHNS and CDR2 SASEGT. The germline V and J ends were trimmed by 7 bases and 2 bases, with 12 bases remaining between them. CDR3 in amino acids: CASMVRTPYEQYF. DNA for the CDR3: TGTGCCAGCATGGTCAGAACGCCCTACGAGCAGTACTTC.

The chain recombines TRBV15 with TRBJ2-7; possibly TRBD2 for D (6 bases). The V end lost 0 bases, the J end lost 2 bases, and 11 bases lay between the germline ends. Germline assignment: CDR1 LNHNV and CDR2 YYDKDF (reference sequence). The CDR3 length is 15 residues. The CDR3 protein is CATSREGGPAYEQYF. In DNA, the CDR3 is TGTGCCACCAGCAGAGAGGGGGGACCAGCCTACGAGCAGTACTTC. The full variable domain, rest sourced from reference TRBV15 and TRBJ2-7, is DAMVIQNPRYQVTQFGKPVTLSCSQTLNHNVMYWYQQKSSQAPKLLFHYYDKDFNNEADTPDNFQSRRPNTSFCFLDIRSPGLGDTAMYLCATSREGGPAYEQYFGPGTRLTVT.

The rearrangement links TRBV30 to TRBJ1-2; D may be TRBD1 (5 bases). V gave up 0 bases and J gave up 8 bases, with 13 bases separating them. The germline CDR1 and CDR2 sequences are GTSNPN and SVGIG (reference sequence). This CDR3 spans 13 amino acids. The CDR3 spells CAWSVPGDGGYTF. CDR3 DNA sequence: TGTGCCTGGAGTGTACCGGGGGACGGGGGCTACACCTTC.

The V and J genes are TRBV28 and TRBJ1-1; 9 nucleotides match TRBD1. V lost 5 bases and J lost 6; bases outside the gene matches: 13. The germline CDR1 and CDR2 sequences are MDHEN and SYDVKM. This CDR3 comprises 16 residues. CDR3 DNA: TGTGCCAGCAGTCTCAAAACTTACCACAGGGGGCCTGAAGCTTTCTTT. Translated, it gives CASSLKTYHRGPEAFF.

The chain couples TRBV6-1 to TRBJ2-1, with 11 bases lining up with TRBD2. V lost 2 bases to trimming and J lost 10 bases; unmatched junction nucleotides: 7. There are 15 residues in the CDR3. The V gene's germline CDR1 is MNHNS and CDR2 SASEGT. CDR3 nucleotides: TGTGCCAGCAGTGAATGGTCTAGCGGGGGGCGAGAGCAGTTCTTC. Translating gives CASSEWSSGGREQFF.

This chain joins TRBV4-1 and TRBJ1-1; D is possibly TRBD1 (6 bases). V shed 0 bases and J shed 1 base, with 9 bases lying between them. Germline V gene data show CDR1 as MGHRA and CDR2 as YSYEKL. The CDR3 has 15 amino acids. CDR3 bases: TGCGCCAGCAGCCAAGAAGGGGGGGGGAACACTGAAGCTTTCTTT. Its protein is CASSQEGGGNTEAFF.

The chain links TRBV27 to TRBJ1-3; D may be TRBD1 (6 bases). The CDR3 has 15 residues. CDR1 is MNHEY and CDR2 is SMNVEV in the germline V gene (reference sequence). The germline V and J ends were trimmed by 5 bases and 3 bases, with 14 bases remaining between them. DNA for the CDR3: TGTGCCAGCAGTCCCAACGGGGGGCTTGGAAACACCATATATTTT. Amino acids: CASSPNGGLGNTIYF.

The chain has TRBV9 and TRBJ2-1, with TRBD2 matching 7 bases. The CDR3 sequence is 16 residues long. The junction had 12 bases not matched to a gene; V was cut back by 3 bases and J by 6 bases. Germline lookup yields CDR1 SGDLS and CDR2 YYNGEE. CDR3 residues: CASSANPSLAVNEQFF. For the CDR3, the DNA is TGTGCCAGCAGCGCCAACCCGTCCCTAGCGGTCAATGAGCAGTTCTTC.

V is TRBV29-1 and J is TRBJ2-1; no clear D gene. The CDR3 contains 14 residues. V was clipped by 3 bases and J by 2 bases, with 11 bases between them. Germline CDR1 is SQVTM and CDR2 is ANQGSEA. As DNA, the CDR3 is TGCAGCGTTGATGGTGAGCGCCCCTACAATGAGCAGTTCTTC. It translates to CSVDGERPYNEQFF.

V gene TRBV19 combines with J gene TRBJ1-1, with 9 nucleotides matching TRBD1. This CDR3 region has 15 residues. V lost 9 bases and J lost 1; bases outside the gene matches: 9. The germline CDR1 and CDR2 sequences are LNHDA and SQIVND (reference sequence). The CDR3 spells CASTTGGLRNTEAFF. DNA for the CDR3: TGTGCCAGCACGACAGGGGGGTTAAGGAACACTGAAGCTTTCTTT.

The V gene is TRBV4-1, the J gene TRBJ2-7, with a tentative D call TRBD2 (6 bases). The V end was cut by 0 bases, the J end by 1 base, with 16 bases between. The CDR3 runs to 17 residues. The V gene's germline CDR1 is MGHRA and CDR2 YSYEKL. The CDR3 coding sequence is TGCGCCAGCAGCCAAGAACGGGGGTCCCGAGCATCCTACGAGCAGTACTTC. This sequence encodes CASSQERGSRASYEQYF.

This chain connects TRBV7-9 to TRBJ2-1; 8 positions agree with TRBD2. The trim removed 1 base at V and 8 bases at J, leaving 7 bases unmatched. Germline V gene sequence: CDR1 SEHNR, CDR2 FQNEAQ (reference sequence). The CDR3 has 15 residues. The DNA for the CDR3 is TGTGCCAGCAGCTTAGTCGGGGGGGACTTTGATGAGCAGTTCTTC. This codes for CASSLVGGDFDEQFF.

This CDR3 reads CASGLVLTRAGVQPQHF. For the CDR3, the DNA is TGTGCTAGTGGTTTGGTACTAACCAGGGCGGGAGTTCAGCCCCAGCATTTT. The chain combines TRBV12-5 with TRBJ1-5; D might be TRBD1 (5 bases). The CDR3 runs to 17 residues. The V gene lost 0 bases and the J gene lost 6 bases, with 18 bases spanning the gap. Germline V CDR1 and CDR2: LGHNT, FRNRAP.

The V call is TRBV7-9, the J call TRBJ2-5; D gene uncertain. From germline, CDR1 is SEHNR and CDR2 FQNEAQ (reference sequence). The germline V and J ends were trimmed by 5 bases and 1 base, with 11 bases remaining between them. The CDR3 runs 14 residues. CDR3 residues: CASSGGTTQETQYF. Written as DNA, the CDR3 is TGTGCCAGCAGCGGCGGCACTACCCAAGAGACCCAGTACTTC. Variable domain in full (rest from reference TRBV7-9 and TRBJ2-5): DTGVSQNPRHKITKRGQNVTFRCDPISEHNRLYWYRQTLGQGPEFLTYFQNEAQLEKSRLLSDRFSAERPKGSFSTLEIQRTEQGDSAMYLCASSGGTTQETQYFGPGTRLLVL.

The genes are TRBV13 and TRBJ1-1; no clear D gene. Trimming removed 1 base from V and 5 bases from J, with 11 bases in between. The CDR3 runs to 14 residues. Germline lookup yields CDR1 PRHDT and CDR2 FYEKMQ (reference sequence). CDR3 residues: CASSLVRAGTEAFF. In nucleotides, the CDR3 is TGTGCCAGCAGCTTAGTAAGGGCGGGGACTGAAGCTTTCTTT. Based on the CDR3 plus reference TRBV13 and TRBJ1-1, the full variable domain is AAGVIQSPRHLIKEKRETATLKCYPIPRHDTVYWYQQGPGQDPQFLISFYEKMQSDKGSIPDRFSAQQFSDYHSELNMSSLELGDSALYFCASSLVRAGTEAFFGQGTRLTVV.

CDR3 sequence: CASSPGQGDYEQYF. Written as DNA, the CDR3 is TGTGCCAGCAGTCCGGGACAGGGGGACTACGAGCAGTACTTC. This chain connects TRBV6-1 to TRBJ2-7; 11 bases line up with TRBD1. Germline CDR1 and CDR2: MNHNS and SASEGT. The CDR3 loop spans 14 amino acids. V gave up 5 bases and J gave up 3 bases; unmatched junction bases: 3.